Sequencing of this T cell receptor beta chain was carried out in a study of T cell changes during pregnancy in multiple sclerosis. Here immunoSEQ multiplex PCR was the method, and the copy in TCRdb shows in-frame clones only, minus some. Among 50,000 to 70,000 clones listed, roughly nine tenths were seen once. There are 15 residues in the CDR3. V shed 1 base, J shed 8 bases, and the junction held 3 bases outside the gene matches. Germline values: CDR1 MNHNS, CDR2 SASEGT. The TCR sequence derives from a female donor with multiple sclerosis, enrolled in a pregnancy study. This rearrangement joins TRBV6-1 to TRBJ2-1; 12 nucleotides align to TRBD2. This specimen consisted of CD8+ T cells from peripheral blood mononuclear cells, obtained before pregnancy. The CDR3 DNA reads TGTGCCAGCAGTGAAGAACTAGCGGGGGGTTATGAGCAGTTCTTC. Encoded protein: CASSEELAGGYEQFF.